These 14 T cell receptor beta chains were all obtained from the same sample, sequenced in a study of monozygotic twins with inflammatory bowel disease. TCRdb processed the 5' RACE reads again and assigns one entry to each CDR3 protein, with no DNA. The sample yields about 300,000 distinct CDR3 sequences, of which the top ten take up approximately 5.4%. The source material was blood. These receptors were taken from a human donor with ulcerative colitis or Crohn's disease, or a healthy co-twin of an affected twin (not recorded which).

The CDR3 sequence: CASSVASGYGTQYF. The rearrangement links TRBV9 to TRBJ2-5; as DNA is missing, the TRBD2 call by TCRdb cannot be tested. CDR3 length: 14 amino acids. In germline, CDR1 is SGDLS, CDR2 YYNGEE.

The J gene is TRBJ1-1, the V gene TRBV7-9. This CDR3 is built from 13 residues. The germline V gene encodes CDR1 SEHNR and CDR2 FQNEAQ (reference sequence). The CDR3 here is CASSFSAASEAFF.

The chain uses TRBV6-4 and TRBJ1-1; lacking DNA, the TRBD1 call made by TCRdb goes unchecked. This CDR3 region has 15 residues. In germline, CDR1 is MRHNA, CDR2 SNTAGT. The CDR3 loop is CASRRPGWGETEAFF.

The chain has TRBV7-6 and TRBJ2-5; TCRdb reports TRBD1, a call that lacks DNA to check it against. CDR1 and CDR2 (germline): SGHVS, FNYEAQ. CDR3 length equals 14 residues. CDR3 amino acids: CASSLGQGIVTQYF.

This chain connects TRBV27 to TRBJ2-1. The CDR3 loop spans 15 amino acids. Germline CDR1 is MNHEY and CDR2 is SMNVEV (reference sequence). CDR3 amino acids: CASSRMGSSYNEQFF.

The V and J genes are TRBV7-9 and TRBJ2-4; TCRdb designates TRBD1, a call that cannot be tested without DNA. The CDR3 consists of 11 residues. The germline gives CDR1 SEHNR, CDR2 FQNEAQ (reference sequence). The CDR3 is CASRGGNIQYF.

The chain uses TRBV28 and TRBJ2-5. Germline CDR1 MDHEN, CDR2 SYDVKM. CDR3 length equals 14 residues. The CDR3 spells CASSLSLRQETQYF.

The chain carries TRBV6-5 and TRBJ1-1. The CDR3 runs 15 residues. Germline values: CDR1 MNHEY, CDR2 SVGAGI. CDR3 loop: CASSYSISMNTEAFF.

This chain links TRBV10-3 with TRBJ2-3; TCRdb returns TRBD1, unconfirmable since there is no DNA. Germline CDR1 ENHRY, CDR2 SYGVKD. The CDR3 length is 12 residues. The CDR3: CAISQGADTQYF.

The chain carries TRBV28 and TRBJ2-5; TCRdb's D call of TRBD2 is untestable without DNA. This CDR3 contains 16 residues. The germline gives CDR1 MDHEN, CDR2 SYDVKM. The chain's CDR3 is CASSSRQVAGEETQYF.

The V call is TRBV7-8, the J call TRBJ2-5; TCRdb outputs TRBD2, but without DNA this stays unchecked. The CDR3 covers 15 residues. CDR1 is SGHVS, CDR2 FQNEAQ, per germline. The CDR3 region is CATPAGGRDQETQYF.

This chain uses TRBV18 with TRBJ1-3; the D call of TRBD1 rests on TCRdb alone, since no DNA is present to check it. Germline V gene sequence: CDR1 KGHSH, CDR2 LQKENI. The CDR3 is 15 residues long. This chain's CDR3 is CASSRPGGTGNTIYF.

The chain uses TRBV9 and TRBJ2-3; there is no DNA to check the TCRdb D call of TRBD2. The CDR3 sequence is 17 residues long. Germline V gene data show CDR1 as SGDLS and CDR2 as YYNGEE. The chain's CDR3 is CASSTPLAGAPADTQYF.

The J gene is TRBJ2-7, the V gene TRBV20-1; TCRdb proposes TRBD1, but this gene call is untestable without DNA. The germline V gene has CDR1 DFQATT and CDR2 SNEGSKA (reference sequence). This CDR3 is built from 14 residues. The CDR3 is CSAYRDRGPNEQYF.